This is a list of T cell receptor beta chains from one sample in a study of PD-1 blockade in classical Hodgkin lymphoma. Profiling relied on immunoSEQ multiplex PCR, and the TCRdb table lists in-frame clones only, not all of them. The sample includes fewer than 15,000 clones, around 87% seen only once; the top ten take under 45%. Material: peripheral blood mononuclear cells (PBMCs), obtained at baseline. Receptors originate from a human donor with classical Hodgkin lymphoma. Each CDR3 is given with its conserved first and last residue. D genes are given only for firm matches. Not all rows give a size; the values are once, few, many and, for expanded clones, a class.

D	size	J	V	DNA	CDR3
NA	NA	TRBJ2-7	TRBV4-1	TGCGCCAGCAGCCAAGATAGGGGGGGAATTATCTACGAGCAGTACTTC	CASSQDRGGIIYEQYF
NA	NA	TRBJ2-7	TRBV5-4	TGTGCCAGCAGCTTGCTGAGCTACGAGCAGTACTTC	CASSLLSYEQYF
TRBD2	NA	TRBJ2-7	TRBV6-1	TGTGCCAGCAGGGTGCGATTAGCGGGAGGTCACGAGCAGTACTTC	CASRVRLAGGHEQYF
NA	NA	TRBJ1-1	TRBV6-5	TGTGCCAGCAGTTACCCGAGGTCGGCTGAAGCTTTCTTT	CASSYPRSAEAFF
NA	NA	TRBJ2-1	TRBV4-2	TGTGCCAGCAGCTTGACGCCCTACTCCTACAATGAGCAGTTCTTC	CASSLTPYSYNEQFF
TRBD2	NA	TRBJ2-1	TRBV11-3	TGTGCCAGCAGCCCGACTAGCGCCTCCTACAATGAGCAGTTCTTC	CASSPTSASYNEQFF
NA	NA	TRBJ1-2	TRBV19	TGTGCCAGTAGTAAAATAGACTCTAACTATGGCTACACCTTC	CASSKIDSNYGYTF
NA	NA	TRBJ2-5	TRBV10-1	TGCGCCAGCAGTGCGCAGGGCCAAGAGACCCAGTACTTC	CASSAQGQETQYF
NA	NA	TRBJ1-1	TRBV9	TGTGCCAGCAGCGTAGTACCGGGCACTGAAGCTTTCTTT	CASSVVPGTEAFF
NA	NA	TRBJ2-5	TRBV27	TGTGCCAGCTCCCCTGCGACGACGGGGCAAGAAGAGACCCAGTACTTC	CASSPATTGQEETQYF
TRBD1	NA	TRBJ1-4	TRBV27	TGTGCCAGCAGACGACAGGGGGCTGAGGAAAAACTGTTTTTT	CASRRQGAEEKLFF
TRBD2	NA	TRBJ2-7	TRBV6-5	TGTGCCAGCACGGGACTAGCGGGATCGGTAAAGGAGCAGTACTTC	CASTGLAGSVKEQYF
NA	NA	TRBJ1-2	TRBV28	TGTGCCAGCAGTCTCCTTAACTATGGCTACACCTTC	CASSLLNYGYTF
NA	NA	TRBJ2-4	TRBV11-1	TGTGCCAGCAGCCCCACCGGGGCCAATATAGACATTCAGTACTTC	CASSPTGANIDIQYF
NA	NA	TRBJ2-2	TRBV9	TGTGCCAGCAGCGCCGTCCTAGCCGGCGGGGAGCTGTTTTTT	CASSAVLAGGELFF
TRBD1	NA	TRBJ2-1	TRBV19	TGTGCCAGTAGTATAGATCCTCCGGGACAGGGGGCCTGGGGCTCCTACAATGAGCAGTTCTTC	CASSIDPPGQGAWGSYNEQFF
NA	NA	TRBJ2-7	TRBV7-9	TGTGCCAGCAGCTTAGTGGGTCGGGGCAGCCTTTACGAGCAGTACTTC	CASSLVGRGSLYEQYF
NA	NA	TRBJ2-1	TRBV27	TGTGCCAGCAGTTTAATGGCCCTAGTGACCCATGAGCAGTTCTTC	CASSLMALVTHEQFF
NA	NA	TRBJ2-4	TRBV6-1	TGTGCCAGCAGTCTTATCATCCTAGCCAAAAACATTCAGTACTTC	CASSLIILAKNIQYF
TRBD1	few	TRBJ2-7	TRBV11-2	TGTGCCAGCAGCTTAGTCGGAGACAGGGCCATCCACGAGCAGTACTTC	CASSLVGDRAIHEQYF
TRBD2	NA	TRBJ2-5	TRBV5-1	TGCGCCAGCAGCCCGGGACTACAAGAGACCCAGTACTTC	CASSPGLQETQYF
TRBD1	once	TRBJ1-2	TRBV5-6	TGTGCCAGCAGCTTGGCAGGGGGCGTCAATGGCTACACCTTC	CASSLAGGVNGYTF
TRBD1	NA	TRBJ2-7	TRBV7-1	TGTGCCAGCAGCTCCGGGACAGGGGCCTACGAGCAGTACTTC	CASSSGTGAYEQYF
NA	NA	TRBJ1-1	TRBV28	TGTGCCAGCAGTTTAATGGCCGAAACTGAAGCTTTCTTT	CASSLMAETEAFF
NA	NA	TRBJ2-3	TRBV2	TGTGCACAAGCCCGGCAGGCTAGCACAGATACGCAGTATTTT	CAQARQASTDTQYF
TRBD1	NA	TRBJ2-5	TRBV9	TGTGCCAGCAGCCCTTCGGGACAGGGGGCGCCGGAGACCCAGTACTTC	CASSPSGQGAPETQYF
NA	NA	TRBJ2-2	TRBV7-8	TGTGCCAGCAGCTTAGGCCGCAGGGAAAACACCGGGGAGCTGTTTTTT	CASSLGRRENTGELFF
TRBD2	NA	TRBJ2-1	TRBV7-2	TGTGCCAGCAGCCTCTCCCTAGTAGCGGGAAACAATGAGCAGTTCTTC	CASSLSLVAGNNEQFF
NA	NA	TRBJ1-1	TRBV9	TGTGCCAGCAGCCCCCTCGGAGGGACTGAAGCTTTCTTT	CASSPLGGTEAFF
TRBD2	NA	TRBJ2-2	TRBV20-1	TGCAGTGCACGGGGGGACGGGGAGCTGTTTTTT	CSARGDGELFF
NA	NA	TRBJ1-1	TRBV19	TGTGCCAGTACCAACTCGCCAGCCTACACTGAAGCTTTCTTT	CASTNSPAYTEAFF
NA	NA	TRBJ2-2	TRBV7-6	TGTGCCAGCAGCCCCCTAGGGGGGGAGTCTGCCGGGGAGCTGTTTTTT	CASSPLGGESAGELFF
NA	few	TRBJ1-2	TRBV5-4	TGTGCCAGCAGCTTGGGCGGACGAGGGGGATGGGACTATGGCTACACCTTC	CASSLGGRGGWDYGYTF
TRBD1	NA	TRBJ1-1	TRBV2	TGTGCCAGCAGTGAAGCGCTTCCTTGGACAGGGGAGTTT	CASSEALPWTGEF
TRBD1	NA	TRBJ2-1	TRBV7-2	TGTGCCAGCACCCGATGGACAGGGAGAAATGAGCAGTTCTTC	CASTRWTGRNEQFF
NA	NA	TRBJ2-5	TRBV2	TGTGCCAGCATCAGGTCTTACCCACAAGAGACCCAGTACTTC	CASIRSYPQETQYF
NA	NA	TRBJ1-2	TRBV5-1	TGCGCCAGCAGCTTGGCTTTCGGTGGGTATGGCTACACCTTC	CASSLAFGGYGYTF
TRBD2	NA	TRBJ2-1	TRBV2	TGTGCCAGCAGTGAACAAACTAGCGGCTCCTATGAGCAGTTCTTC	CASSEQTSGSYEQFF
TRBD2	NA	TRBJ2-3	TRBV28	TGTGCCAGCAGTTTAGGACTAGCGGGGGCAATGAGCACAGATACGCAGTATTTT	CASSLGLAGAMSTDTQYF
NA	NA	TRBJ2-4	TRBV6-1	TGTGCCAGCAGTGGCTACAACGGGGGGCTGGCCAAAAACATTCAGTACTTC	CASSGYNGGLAKNIQYF
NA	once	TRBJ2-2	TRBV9	TGTGCCAGCAGCGTAGACGCCGGGGAGCTGTTTTTT	CASSVDAGELFF
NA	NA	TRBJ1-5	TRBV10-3	TGTGCCATCAGCTCGGGGGTTTATGAGCCCCAGCATTTT	CAISSGVYEPQHF
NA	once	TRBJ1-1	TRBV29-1	TGCAGCGTTGACCGGCCTGAGAACACTGAAGCTTTCTTT	CSVDRPENTEAFF
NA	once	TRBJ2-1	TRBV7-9	TGTGCCAGCACCCCAACCGGGAGATTGAATGAGCAGTTCTTC	CASTPTGRLNEQFF
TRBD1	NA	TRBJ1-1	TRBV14	TGTGCCAGCAGCCCACCCGACTCAGGGGGAAGGACTGAAGCTTTCTTT	CASSPPDSGGRTEAFF
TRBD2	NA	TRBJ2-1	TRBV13	TGTGCCAGCAGGAAAGAACCTTGGACTAGCGGGAGCCTCTACAATGAGCAGTTCTTC	CASRKEPWTSGSLYNEQFF
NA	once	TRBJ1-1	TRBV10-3	TGTGCCATCAGTGAGTCCGCGGGGGACACTGAAGCTTTCTTT	CAISESAGDTEAFF
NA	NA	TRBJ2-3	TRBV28	TGTGCCACAGGGGGACTGTGGTGGGATACGCAGTATTTT	CATGGLWWDTQYF
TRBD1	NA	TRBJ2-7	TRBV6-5	TGTGCCAGCATTCCCGGGACAGGGACCTACGAGCAGTACTTC	CASIPGTGTYEQYF
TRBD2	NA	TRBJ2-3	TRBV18	TGTGCCAGCTCACCACCGGCCGCGGGGGGCACAGATACGCAGTATTTT	CASSPPAAGGTDTQYF
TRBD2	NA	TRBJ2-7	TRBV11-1	TGTGCCAGCAGCTTAGGGGCGGGAGGGCCTAAGTACGAGCAGTACTTC	CASSLGAGGPKYEQYF
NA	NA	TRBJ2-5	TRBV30	TGTGCCTGGGGGGTCCTACAAGAGACCCAGTACTTC	CAWGVLQETQYF
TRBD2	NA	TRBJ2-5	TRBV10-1	TGCGCCAGCAGTGCGGGGGGGGCCGGAGAGACCCAGTACTTC	CASSAGGAGETQYF
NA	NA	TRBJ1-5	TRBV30	TGTGCCTGGAGTGTACGGCCCACCAATCAGCCCCAGCATTTT	CAWSVRPTNQPQHF
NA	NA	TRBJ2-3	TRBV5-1	TGCGCCAGCGGCGGGGTAGCAACAGATACGCAGTATTTT	CASGGVATDTQYF
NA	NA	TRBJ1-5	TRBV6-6	TGTGCCAGCAGCCAGACCGAGAATCAGCCCCAGCATTTT	CASSQTENQPQHF
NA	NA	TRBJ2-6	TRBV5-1	TGCGCCAGCAGCTTGTATAGTGCCGGGGCCAACGTCCTGACTTTC	CASSLYSAGANVLTF